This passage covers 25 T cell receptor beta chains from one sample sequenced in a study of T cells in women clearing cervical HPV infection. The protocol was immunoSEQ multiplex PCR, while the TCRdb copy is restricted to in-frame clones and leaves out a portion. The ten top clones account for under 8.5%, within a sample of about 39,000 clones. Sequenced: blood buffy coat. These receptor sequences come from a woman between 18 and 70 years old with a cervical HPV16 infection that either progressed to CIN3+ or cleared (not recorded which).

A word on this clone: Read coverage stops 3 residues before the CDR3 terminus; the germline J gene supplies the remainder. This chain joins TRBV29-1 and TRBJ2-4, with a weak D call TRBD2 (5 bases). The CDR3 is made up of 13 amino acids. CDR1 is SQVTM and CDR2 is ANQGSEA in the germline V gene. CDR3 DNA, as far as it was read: TGCAGCGTTGAAATTTTCGGGGTCGGTGGT. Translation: CSVEIFGVGG. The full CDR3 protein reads CSVEIFGVGGQYF.

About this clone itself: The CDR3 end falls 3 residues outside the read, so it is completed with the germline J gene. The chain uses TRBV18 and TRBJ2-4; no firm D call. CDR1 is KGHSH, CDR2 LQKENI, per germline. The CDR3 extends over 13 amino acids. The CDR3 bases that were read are TGTGCCAGCTCACCGGAATTGTTACAGCCT. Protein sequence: CASSPELLQP. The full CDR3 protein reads CASSPELLQPQYF.

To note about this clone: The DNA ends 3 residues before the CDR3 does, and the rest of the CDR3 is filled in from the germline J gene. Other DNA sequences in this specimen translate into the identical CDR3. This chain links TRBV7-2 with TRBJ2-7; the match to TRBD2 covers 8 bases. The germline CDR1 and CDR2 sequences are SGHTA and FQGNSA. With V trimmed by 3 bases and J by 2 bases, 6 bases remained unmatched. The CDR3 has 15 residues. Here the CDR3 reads CASSFSGVLAYEQYF. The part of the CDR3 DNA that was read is TGTGCCAGCAGCTTTAGCGGGGTCCTAGCCTACGAG.

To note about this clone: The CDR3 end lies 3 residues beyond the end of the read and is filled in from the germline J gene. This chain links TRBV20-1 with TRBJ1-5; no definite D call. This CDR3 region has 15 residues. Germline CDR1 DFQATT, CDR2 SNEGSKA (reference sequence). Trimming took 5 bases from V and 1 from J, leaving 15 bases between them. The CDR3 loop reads CSASAGSSSNQPQHF. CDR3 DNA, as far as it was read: TGCAGTGCTTCCGCCGGGTCCTCGAGCAATCAGCCC.

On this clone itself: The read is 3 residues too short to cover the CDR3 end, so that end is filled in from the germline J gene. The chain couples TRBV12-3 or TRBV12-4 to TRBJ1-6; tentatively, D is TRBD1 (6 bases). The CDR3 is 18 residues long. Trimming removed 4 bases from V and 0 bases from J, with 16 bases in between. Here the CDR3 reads CASSSGHPGASYNSPLHF. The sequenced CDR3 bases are TGTGCCAGCAGTTCGGGACACCCTGGAGCCTCCTATAATTCACCC.

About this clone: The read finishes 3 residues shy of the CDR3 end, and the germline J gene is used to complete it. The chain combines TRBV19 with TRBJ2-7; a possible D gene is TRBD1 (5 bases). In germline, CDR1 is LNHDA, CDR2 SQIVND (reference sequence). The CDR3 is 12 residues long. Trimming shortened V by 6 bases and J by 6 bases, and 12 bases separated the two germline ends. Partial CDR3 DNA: TGTGCCAGTAGCTATGGACACACCGAG. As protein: CASSYGHTE. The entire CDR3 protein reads CASSYGHTEQYF.

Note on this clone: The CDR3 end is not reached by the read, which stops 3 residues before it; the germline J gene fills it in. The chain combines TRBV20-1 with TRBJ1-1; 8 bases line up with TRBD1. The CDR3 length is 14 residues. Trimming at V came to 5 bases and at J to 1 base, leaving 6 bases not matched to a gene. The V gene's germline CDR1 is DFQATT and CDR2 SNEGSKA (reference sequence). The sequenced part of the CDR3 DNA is TGCAGTGCTCCAACCAGGGGGCGGAACACTGAA. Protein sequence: CSAPTRGRNTE. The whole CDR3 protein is CSAPTRGRNTEAFF.

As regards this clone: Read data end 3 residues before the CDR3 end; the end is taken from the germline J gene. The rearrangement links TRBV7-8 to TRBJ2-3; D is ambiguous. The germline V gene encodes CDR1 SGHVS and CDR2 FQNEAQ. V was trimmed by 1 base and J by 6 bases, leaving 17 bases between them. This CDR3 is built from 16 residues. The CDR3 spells CASSLGVPAKRDTQYF. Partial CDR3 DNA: TGTGCCAGCAGCTTAGGAGTCCCCGCAAAGAGGGATACG.

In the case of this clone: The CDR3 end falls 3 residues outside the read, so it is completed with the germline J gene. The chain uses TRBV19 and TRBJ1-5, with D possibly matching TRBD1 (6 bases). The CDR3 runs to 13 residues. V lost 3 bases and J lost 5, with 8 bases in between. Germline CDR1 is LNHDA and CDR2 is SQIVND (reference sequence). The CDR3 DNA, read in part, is TGTGCCAGTAGTATTCGACAGGATCAGCCC. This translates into CASSIRQDQP. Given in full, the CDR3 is CASSIRQDQPQHF.

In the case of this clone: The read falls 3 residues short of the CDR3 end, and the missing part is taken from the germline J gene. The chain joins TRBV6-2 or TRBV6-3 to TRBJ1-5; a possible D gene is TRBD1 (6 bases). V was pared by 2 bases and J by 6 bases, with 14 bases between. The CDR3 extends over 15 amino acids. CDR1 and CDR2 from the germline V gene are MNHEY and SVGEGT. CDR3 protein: CASSYDPQGAQPQHF. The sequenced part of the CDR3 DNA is TGTGCCAGCAGTTACGACCCACAGGGCGCTCAGCCC.

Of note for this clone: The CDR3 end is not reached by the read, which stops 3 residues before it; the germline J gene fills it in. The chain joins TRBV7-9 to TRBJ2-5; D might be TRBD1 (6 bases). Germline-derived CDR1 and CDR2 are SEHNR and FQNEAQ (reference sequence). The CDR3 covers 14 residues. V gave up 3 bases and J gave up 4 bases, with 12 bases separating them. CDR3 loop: CASSFKTGSETQYF. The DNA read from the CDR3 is TGTGCCAGCAGCTTTAAGACAGGTTCAGAGACC.

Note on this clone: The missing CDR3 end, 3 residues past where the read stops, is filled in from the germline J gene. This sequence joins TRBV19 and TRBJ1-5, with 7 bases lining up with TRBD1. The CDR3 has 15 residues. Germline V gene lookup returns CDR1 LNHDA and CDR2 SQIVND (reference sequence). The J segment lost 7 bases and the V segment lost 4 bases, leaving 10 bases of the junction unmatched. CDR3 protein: CASSTTGLEMQPQHF. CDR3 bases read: TGTGCCAGTAGTACGACAGGGTTGGAGATGCAGCCC.

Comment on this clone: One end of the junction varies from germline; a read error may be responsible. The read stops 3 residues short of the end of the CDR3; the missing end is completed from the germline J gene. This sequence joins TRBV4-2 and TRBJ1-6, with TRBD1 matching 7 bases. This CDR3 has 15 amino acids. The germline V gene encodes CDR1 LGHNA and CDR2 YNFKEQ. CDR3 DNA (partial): TGCGCCAGCAGCCTCGATCCCGGACAGGATTCACCC. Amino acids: CASSLDPGQDSP. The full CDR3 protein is CASSLDPGQDSPLHF.

The chain's CDR3 is CSVPNRVLYEQYF. Incomplete CDR3 DNA: TGCAGTGTTCCAAACAGGGTTCTCTACGAG. The chain couples TRBV20-1 to TRBJ2-7, with D possibly TRBD1 on 6 matching bases. The CDR3 is cut off 3 residues early in the read; its end comes from the germline J gene. CDR1 and CDR2 from the germline V gene are DFQATT and SNEGSKA (reference sequence). Trimming took 7 bases from V and 3 from J, leaving 16 bases between them. CDR3 size: 13 residues.

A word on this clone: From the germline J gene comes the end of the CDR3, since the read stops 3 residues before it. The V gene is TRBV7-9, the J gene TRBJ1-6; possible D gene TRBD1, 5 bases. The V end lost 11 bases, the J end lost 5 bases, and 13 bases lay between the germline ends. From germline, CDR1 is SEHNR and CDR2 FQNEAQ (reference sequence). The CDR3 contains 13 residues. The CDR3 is CAGSRVDNSPLHF. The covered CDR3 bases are TGTGCCGGGAGCAGGGTGGATAATTCACCC.

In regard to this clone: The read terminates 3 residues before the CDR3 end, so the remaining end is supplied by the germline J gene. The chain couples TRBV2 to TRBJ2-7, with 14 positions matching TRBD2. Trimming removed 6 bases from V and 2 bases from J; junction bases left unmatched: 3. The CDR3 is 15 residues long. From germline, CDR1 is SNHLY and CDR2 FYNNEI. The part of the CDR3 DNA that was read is TGTGCCAGCAGGGTGGGACTAGCGGGGGCCTACGAG. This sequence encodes CASRVGLAGAYE. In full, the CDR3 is CASRVGLAGAYEQYF.

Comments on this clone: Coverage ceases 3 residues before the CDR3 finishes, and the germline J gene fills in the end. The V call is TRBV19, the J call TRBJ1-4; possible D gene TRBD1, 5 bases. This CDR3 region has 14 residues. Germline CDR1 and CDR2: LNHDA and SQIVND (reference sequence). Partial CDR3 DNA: TGTGCCAGTAGTATGTCCTCTGGGGCCAACGTA. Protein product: CASSMSSGANV. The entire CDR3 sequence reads CASSMSSGANVLFF.

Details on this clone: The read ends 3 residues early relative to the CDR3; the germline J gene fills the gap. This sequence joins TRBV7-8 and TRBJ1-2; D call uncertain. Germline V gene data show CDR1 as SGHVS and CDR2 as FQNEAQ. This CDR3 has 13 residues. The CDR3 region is CASSLAHTYDYTF. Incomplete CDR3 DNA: TGTGCCAGCAGCTTAGCGCATACCTACGAC.

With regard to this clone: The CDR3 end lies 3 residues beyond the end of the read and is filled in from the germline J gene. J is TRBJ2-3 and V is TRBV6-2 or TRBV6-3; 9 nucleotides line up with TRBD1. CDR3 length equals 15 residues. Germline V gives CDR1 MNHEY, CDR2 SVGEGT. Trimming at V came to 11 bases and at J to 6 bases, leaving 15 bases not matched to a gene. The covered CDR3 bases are TGTGCCGGCTCTCCGGGACAGGGATCCGTGGATACG. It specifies CAGSPGQGSVDT. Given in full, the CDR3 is CAGSPGQGSVDTQYF.

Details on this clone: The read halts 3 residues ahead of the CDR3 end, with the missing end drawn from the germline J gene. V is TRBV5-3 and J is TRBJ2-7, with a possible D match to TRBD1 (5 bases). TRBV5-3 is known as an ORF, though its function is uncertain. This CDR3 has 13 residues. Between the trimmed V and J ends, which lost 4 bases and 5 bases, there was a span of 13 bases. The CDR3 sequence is CARSTDSVHEQYF. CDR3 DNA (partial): TGTGCCAGAAGCACAGACAGTGTGCACGAG.

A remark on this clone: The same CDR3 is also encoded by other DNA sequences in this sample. The CDR3 loop is CAWSRGSSGNTIYF. The DNA read from the CDR3 is TGTGCCTGGAGTCGGGGGAGCTCTGGAAACACC. This sequence joins TRBV30 and TRBJ1-3; D possibly corresponds to TRBD1 (5 bases). The read ends 3 residues before the CDR3 terminus; that terminus is restored from the germline J gene. CDR1 and CDR2 (germline): GTSNPN, SVGIG (reference sequence). This CDR3 spans 14 amino acids. Trimming left V 2 bases short and J 0 bases short, with 8 bases between.

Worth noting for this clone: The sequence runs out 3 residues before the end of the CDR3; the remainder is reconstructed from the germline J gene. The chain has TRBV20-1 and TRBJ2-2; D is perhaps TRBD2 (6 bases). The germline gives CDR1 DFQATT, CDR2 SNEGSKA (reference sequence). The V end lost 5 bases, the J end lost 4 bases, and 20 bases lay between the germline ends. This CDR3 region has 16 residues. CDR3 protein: CSAPSWGPGGTGELFF. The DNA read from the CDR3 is TGCAGTGCTCCCTCTTGGGGACCCGGGGGCACCGGGGAG.

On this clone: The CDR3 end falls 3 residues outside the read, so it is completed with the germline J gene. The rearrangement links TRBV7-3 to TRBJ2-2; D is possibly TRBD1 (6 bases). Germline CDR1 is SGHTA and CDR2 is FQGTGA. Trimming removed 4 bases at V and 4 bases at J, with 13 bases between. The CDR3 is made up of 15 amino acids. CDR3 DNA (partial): TGTGCCAGCAGCTCCCAGTTAGGGGGCACCGGGGAG. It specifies CASSSQLGGTGE. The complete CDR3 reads CASSSQLGGTGELFF.

CDR3 in amino acids: CASSLDPLAGNTDTYTF. The DNA read from the CDR3 is TGTGCCAGCAGCTTGGATCCCCTAGCGGGAAACACAGATACC. The rearrangement links TRBV7-8 to TRBJ1-2; no firm D call. The sequence runs out 3 residues before the end of the CDR3; the remainder is reconstructed from the germline J gene. Germline V gene data show CDR1 as SGHVS and CDR2 as FQNEAQ. The CDR3 sequence is 17 residues long.

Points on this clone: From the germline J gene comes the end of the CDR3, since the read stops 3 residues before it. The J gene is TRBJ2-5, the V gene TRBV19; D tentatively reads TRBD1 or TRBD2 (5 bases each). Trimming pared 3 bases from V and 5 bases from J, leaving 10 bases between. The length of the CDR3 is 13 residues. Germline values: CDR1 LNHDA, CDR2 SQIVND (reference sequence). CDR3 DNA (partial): TGTGCCAGTAGTATGTTCAGGGAGGAGACC. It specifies CASSMFREET. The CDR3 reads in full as CASSMFREETQYF.